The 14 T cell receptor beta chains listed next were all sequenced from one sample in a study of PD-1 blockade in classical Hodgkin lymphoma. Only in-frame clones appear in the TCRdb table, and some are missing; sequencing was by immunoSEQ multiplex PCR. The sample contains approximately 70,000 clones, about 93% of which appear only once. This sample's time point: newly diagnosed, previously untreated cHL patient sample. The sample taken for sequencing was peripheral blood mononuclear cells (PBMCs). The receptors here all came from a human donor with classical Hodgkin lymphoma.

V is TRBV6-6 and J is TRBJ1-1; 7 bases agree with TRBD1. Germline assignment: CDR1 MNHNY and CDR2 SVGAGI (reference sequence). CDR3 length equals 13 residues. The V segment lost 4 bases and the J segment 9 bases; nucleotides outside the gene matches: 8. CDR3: CASSLPGGAQAFF. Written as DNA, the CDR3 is TGTGCCAGCAGTTTGCCAGGGGGGGCGCAAGCTTTCTTT.

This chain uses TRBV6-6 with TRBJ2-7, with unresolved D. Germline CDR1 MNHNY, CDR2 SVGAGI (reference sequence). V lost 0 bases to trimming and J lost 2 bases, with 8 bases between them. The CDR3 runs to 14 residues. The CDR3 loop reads CASSYSLGTYEQYF. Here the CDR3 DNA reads TGTGCCAGCAGTTACTCACTGGGTACCTACGAGCAGTACTTC.

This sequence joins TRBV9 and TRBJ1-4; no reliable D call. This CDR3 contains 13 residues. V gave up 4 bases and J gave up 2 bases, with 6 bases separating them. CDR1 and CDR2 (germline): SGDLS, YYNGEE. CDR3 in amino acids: CASSRVTNEKLFF. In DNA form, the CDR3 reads TGTGCCAGCAGCAGGGTCACTAATGAAAAACTGTTTTTT.

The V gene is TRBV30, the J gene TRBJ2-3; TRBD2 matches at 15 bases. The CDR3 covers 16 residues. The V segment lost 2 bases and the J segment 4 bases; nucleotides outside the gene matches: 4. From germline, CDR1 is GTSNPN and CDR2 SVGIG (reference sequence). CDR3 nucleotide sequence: TGTGCCTGGAGTTTCGGACTAGCGGGAGGGCCAGATACGCAGTATTTT. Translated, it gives CAWSFGLAGGPDTQYF. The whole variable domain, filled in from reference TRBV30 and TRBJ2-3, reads SQTIHQWPATLVQPVGSPLSLECTVEGTSNPNLYWYRQAAGRGLQLLFYSVGIGQISSEVPQNLSASRPQDRQFILSSKKLLLSDSGFYLCAWSFGLAGGPDTQYFGPGTRLTVL.

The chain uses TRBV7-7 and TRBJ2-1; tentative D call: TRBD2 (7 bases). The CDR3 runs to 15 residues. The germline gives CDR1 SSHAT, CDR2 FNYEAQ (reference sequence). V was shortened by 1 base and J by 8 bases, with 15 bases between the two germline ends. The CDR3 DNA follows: TGTGCCAGCAGCTTAGGAGGGGGGGGCCAGGATGAGCAGTTCTTC. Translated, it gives CASSLGGGGQDEQFF.

The CDR3 protein is CASSDRGGQPQHF. The DNA for the CDR3 is TGTGCCAGCAGTGACCGAGGTGGTCAGCCCCAGCATTTT. This sequence joins TRBV6-4 and TRBJ1-5; D is unresolved. CDR3 size: 13 residues. CDR1 and CDR2 (germline): MRHNA, SNTAGT. Trimming shortened V by 2 bases and J by 6 bases, and 8 bases separated the two germline ends.

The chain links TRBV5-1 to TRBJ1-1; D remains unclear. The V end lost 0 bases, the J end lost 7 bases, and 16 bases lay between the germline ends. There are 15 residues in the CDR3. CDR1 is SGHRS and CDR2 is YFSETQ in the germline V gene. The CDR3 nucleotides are TGCGCCAGCAGCTTGGGAACGCCGTCCCAACGTGAAGCTTTCTTT. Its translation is CASSLGTPSQREAFF.

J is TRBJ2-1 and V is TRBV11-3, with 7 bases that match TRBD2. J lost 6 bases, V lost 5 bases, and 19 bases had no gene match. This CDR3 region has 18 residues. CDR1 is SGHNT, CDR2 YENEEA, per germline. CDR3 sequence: CASSTHYPREGKINEQFF. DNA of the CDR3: TGTGCCAGCAGCACACATTACCCTAGGGAGGGCAAGATCAATGAGCAGTTCTTC.

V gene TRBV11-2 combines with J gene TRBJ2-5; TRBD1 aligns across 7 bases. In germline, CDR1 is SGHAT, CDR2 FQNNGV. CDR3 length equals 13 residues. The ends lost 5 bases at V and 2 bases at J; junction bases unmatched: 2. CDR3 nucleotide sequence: TGTGCCAGCAGCAGGGGGCGGCAAGAGACCCAGTACTTC. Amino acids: CASSRGRQETQYF.

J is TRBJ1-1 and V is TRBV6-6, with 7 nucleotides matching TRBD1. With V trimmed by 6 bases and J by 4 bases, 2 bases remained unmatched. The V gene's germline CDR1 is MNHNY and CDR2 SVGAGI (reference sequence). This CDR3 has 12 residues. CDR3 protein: CASSNRGTEAFF. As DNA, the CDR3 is TGTGCCAGCAGCAACAGGGGCACTGAAGCTTTCTTT.

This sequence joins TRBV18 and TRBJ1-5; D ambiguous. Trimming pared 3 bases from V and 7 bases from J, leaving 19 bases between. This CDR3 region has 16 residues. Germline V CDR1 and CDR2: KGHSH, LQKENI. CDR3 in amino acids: CASSPQSSGLGQPQHF. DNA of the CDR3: TGTGCCAGCTCACCCCAGTCTTCGGGGTTAGGGCAGCCCCAGCATTTT.

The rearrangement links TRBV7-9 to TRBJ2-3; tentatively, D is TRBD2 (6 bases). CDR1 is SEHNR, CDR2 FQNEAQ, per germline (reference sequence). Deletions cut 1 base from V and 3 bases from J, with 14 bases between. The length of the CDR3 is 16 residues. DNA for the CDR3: TGTGCCAGCAGCTTAGATAGGAGGGCGAAGACAGATACGCAGTATTTT. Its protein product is CASSLDRRAKTDTQYF.

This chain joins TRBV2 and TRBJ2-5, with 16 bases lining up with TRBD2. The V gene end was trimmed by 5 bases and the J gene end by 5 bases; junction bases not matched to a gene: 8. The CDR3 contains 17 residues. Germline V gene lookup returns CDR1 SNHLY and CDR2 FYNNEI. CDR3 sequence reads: CASSSGTSGGAGETQYF. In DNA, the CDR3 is TGTGCCAGCAGTTCCGGGACTAGCGGGGGGGCCGGGGAGACCCAGTACTTC.

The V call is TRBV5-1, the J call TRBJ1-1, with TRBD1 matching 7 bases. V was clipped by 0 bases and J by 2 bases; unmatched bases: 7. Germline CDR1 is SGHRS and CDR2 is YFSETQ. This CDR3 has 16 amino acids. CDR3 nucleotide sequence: TGCGCCAGCAGCTTGGCCCCAGACAGGGTAAACACTGAAGCTTTCTTT. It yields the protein CASSLAPDRVNTEAFF. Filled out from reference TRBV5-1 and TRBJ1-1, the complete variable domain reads KAGVTQTPRYLIKTRGQQVTLSCSPISGHRSVSWYQQTPGQGLQFLFEYFSETQRNKGNFPGRFSGRQFSNSRSEMNVSTLELGDSALYLCASSLAPDRVNTEAFFGQGTRLTVV.